This record looks at one T cell receptor (beta chain) sequence and its context. This record comes from a study of glioma-infiltrating T cells. The CDR3 runs to 15 residues. Germline V gene sequence: CDR1 KGHDR, CDR2 SFDVKD. The V and J ends lost 2 bases and 4 bases respectively, with 11 bases between them. Using RNA template, CDR3s of TCR alpha and beta were amplified with iRepertoire arm-PCR. In TCRdb, the multiplex PCR reads were re-called with MiXCR into one record per CDR3 protein. The sample has around 93,000 distinct CDR3 sequences, roughly 40% seen once. This receptor was obtained from a human donor with low-grade glioma or glioblastoma, undergoing nonglioma brain surgery, or in good health (not recorded which). The sequenced material came from glioma tissue, nonneoplastic brain tissue, or PBMCs (not recorded which). The chain combines TRBV24-1 with TRBJ2-1; maybe TRBD2 (5 bases). DNA of the CDR3: TGTGCCACCAGTGATTCTGGCGGAGGATACAATGAGCAGTTCTTC. Protein sequence: CATSDSGGGYNEQFF.